The entry that follows covers one T cell receptor beta chain sequence. The target antigen is unknown. The data stem from a study of shared clonotypes between healthy human individuals. On the study more broadly: The study enrolled two women and three men aged 18 to 49. Study conclusions and caveats: Rarefaction exposed incomplete sorted-subset sequencing despite large depth. Approximately 5.1% was the fraction of naive CD4 clonotypes found shared across four donors.

Germline CDR1 is MNHEY and CDR2 is SMNVEV (reference sequence). The CDR3 runs to 15 residues. Losses at the gene ends were 5 bases for V and 5 bases for J; bases not matched to a gene: 9. Nashville, Tennessee was home to all donors, who were Caucasian adults. TCRdb's table, derived via immunoSEQ multiplex PCR, lists solely in-frame clones and lacks some. The sample shows hundreds of thousands of clones, around 97% of them seen only once. The chain joins TRBV27 to TRBJ2-1; TRBD2 aligns across 7 bases. The sequence was obtained from a woman in her thirties in good health. The sequenced material came from naive CD4+ T cells sorted from blood. The subset: CD45RA+ positively selected. As DNA, the CDR3 is TGTGCCAGCAGTAGAGCCGGGACTACTAACAATGAGCAGTTCTTC. Residues: CASSRAGTTNNEQFF.